This TCR beta chain was obtained from a study of blood T cells in healthy people across ages. Study-level results: Per million T cells, TCR beta diversity dropped roughly linearly as age increased.

This clonotype was observed at least ten times. Its specificity is unknown. There are 16 residues in the CDR3. Germline V gives CDR1 LGHNA, CDR2 YSLEER. V lost 1 base and J lost 4; bases outside the gene matches: 6. With a J-beta primer mix and a sample-barcoded 5' primer, a second PCR ran 7 to 11 cycles. At least 2.5 million CDR3-containing paired-end reads were obtained per sample. TCRdb re-analysed the 5' RACE reads in MiXCR, keeping a single row per CDR3 protein. The sample consists of 650,000 to 1,000,000 distinct CDR3 sequences, about 46% of them appearing once. This receptor was identified in an older man in good health. The chain employs TRBV4-3 and TRBJ2-3; the match to TRBD2 covers 9 bases. Sample: blood. CDR3: CASSQGLAGAADTQYF. CDR3 coding DNA: TGCGCCAGCAGCCAAGGATTAGCGGGAGCGGCAGATACGCAGTATTTT.